Described below is a single T cell receptor beta chain sequence and its context. This specimen comes from a study of human CD8 memory T cell subsets. Germline lookup yields CDR1 MGHRA and CDR2 YSYEKL. This CDR3 spans 14 amino acids. A UMI-labeled 5' RACE approach was the method that produced the TCR beta libraries. Reprocessing the 5' RACE reads, TCRdb reports a single entry for every CDR3 protein and omits DNA. This repertoire includes about 10,000 distinct CDR3 sequences. The sequence came from a human donor in good health. The sequenced material came from CD8+ T cells from PBMCs. The chain is built from TRBV4-1 and TRBJ2-5; the TCRdb D gene call, TRBD2, has no DNA to confirm it. CDR3 loop: CASSQEGPGPTQYF.